The clone carrying this TCR beta chain was detected a few times. What it binds is not known. TCRdb passed the 5' RACE reads through MiXCR, listing each CDR3 protein once. Of some 560,000 distinct CDR3 sequences in the sample, about 19% were seen once. This specimen belongs to a study of T cells after yellow fever vaccination. Overall study results and limits: The presence of abundant clonotypes contaminating from the bulk population was possible in FACS-sorted repertoires. Detected again after the booster were most primary-vaccination clones, at nearly 97% CD4 and roughly 88% CD8.

Trimming pared 7 bases from V and 2 bases from J, leaving 15 bases between. Germline V gene lookup returns CDR1 LGHDT and CDR2 YNNKEL (reference sequence). This CDR3 is built from 14 residues. The sequences come from PBMCs, collected 15 days after the yellow fever booster vaccination. The receptor comes from a man aged 30-40 years who received the YFV17D yellow fever vaccine. The V and J genes are TRBV3-1 and TRBJ2-7; the D call may be TRBD1 or TRBD2 (5 bases each). CDR3 DNA: TGTGCCAGCACGTACGGGGACGGAGCCTACGAGCAGTACTTC. This encodes CASTYGDGAYEQYF.